This T cell receptor beta chain was recovered during a study of blood T cells in healthy people across ages. A sample-barcoded 5' primer and a J-beta primer mix were used in a second PCR of about 7 to 12 cycles. TCRdb redid the calling of the 5' RACE reads with MiXCR, one entry per CDR3 protein. Among 650,000 to 700,000 distinct CDR3 sequences listed, 45% to 60% were seen once. V lost 6 bases and J lost 2; bases outside the gene matches: 7. Germline loops: CDR1 MNHEY, CDR2 SVGAGI. The CDR3 sequence is 15 residues long. This clonotype was observed many times. The chain uses TRBV6-5 and TRBJ2-1; TRBD2 agrees at 7 bases. Sequencing was done on a sample of blood. This TCR came from a woman older than 75 in good health. The CDR3 protein is CASRRSSGAYNEQFF. The CDR3 region has the DNA TGTGCCAGCAGACGTTCTAGCGGAGCCTACAATGAGCAGTTCTTC.